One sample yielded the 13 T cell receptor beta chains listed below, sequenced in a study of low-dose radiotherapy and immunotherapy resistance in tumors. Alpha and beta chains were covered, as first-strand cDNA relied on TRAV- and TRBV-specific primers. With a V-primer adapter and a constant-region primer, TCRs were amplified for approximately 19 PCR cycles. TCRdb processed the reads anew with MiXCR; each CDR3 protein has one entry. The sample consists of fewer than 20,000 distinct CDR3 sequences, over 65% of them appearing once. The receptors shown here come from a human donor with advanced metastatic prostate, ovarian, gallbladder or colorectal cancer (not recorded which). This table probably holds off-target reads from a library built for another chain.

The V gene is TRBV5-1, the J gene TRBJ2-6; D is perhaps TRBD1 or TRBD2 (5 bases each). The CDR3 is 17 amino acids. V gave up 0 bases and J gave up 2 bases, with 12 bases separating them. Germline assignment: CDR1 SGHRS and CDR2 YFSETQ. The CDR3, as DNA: TGCGCCAGCAGCTTGGGCTACGGGGACCCTGGGGCCAACGTCCTGACTTTC. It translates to CASSLGYGDPGANVLTF.

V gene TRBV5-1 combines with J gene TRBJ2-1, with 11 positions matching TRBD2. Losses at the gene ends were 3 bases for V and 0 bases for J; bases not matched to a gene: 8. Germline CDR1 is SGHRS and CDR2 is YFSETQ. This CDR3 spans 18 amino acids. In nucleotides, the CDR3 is TGCGCCAGCAGCTCGTCTAGCGGGGGGCGGAGCTCCTACAATGAGCAGTTCTTC. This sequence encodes CASSSSSGGRSSYNEQFF.

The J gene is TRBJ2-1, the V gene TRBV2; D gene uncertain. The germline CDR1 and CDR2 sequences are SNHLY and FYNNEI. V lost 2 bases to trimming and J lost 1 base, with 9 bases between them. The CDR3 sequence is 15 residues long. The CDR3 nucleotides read TGTGCCAGCAGTGAATTGGGAAGATCCTACAATGAGCAGTTCTTC. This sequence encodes CASSELGRSYNEQFF.

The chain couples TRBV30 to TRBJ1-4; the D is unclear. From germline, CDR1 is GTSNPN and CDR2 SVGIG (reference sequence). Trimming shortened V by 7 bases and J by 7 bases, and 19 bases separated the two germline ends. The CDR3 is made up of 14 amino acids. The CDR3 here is CASNRQQQSEKLFF. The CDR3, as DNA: TGTGCCTCAAACCGGCAACAGCAGAGTGAAAAACTGTTTTTT.

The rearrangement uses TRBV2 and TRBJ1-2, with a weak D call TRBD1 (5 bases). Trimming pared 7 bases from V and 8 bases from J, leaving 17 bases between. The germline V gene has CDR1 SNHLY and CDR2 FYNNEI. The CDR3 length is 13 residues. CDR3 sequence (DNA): TGTGCCAGCACCCCCCAAGGGGTTCGAGGCTACACCTTC. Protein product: CASTPQGVRGYTF.

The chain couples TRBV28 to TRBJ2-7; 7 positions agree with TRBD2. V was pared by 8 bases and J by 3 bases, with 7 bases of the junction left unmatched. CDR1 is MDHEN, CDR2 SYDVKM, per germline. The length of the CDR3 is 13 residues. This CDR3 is CASHGGGNYEQYF. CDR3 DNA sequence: TGTGCCAGCCATGGGGGGGGAAACTACGAGCAGTACTTC.

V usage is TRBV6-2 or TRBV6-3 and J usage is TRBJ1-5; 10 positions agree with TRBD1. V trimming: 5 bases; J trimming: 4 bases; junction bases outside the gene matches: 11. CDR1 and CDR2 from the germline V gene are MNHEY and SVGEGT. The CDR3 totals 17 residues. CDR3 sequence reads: CASSEGRTGGMNQPQHF. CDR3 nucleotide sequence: TGTGCCAGCAGTGAAGGTAGGACAGGGGGGATGAATCAGCCCCAGCATTTT.

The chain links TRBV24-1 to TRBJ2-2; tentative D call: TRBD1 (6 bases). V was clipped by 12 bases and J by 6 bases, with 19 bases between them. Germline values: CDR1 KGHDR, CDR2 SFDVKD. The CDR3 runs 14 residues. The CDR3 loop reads CAAQGRNRAGELFF. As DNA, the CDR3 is TGTGCCGCCCAGGGACGTAACAGGGCCGGGGAGCTGTTTTTT.

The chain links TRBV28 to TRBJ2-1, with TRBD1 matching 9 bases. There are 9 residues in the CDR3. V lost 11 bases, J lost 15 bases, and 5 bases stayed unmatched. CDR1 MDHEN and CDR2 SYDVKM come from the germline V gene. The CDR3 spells CAEAGQGFF. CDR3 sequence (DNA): TGTGCCGAGGCGGGACAGGGGTTCTTC.

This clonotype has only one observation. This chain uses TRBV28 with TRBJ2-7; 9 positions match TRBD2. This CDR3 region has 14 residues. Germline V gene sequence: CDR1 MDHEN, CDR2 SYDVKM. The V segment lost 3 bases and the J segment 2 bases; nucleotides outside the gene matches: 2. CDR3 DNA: TGTGCCAGCAGTTTCGCGGGGGGGGCCTACGAGCAGTACTTC. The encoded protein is CASSFAGGAYEQYF.

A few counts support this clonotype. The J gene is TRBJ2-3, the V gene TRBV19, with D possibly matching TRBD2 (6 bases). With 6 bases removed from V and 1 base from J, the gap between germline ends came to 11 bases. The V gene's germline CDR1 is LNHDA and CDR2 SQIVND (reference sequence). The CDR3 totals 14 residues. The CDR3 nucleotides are TGTGCCAGTAGCCGGGACTGGGGCACAGATACGCAGTATTTT. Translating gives CASSRDWGTDTQYF.

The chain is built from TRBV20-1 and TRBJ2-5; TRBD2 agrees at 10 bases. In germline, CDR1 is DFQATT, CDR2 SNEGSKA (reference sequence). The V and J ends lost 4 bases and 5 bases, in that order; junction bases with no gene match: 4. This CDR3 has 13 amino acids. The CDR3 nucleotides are TGCAGTGCTATGAGCGGGGGGGGGGAGACCCAGTACTTC. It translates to CSAMSGGGETQYF.

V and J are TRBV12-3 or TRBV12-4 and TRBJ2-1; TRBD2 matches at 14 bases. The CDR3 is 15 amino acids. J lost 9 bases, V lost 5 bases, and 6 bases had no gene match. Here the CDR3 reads CASSPGLAGGFEQFF. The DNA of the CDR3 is TGTGCCAGCAGTCCCGGACTAGCGGGGGGCTTTGAGCAGTTCTTC.